One T cell receptor (beta chain) is described in this entry. This entry comes from a study of PD-1 blockade in classical Hodgkin lymphoma. The V end was cut by 6 bases, the J end by 4 bases, with 10 bases between. CDR3 length equals 13 residues. Germline-derived CDR1 and CDR2 are LNHDA and SQIVND (reference sequence). In every patient, relapse followed autologous stem cell transplantation, while exposure to brentuximab vedotin differed. Negative magnetic selection isolated CD4+ T cells from thawed PBMCs. Profiling relied on immunoSEQ multiplex PCR, and the TCRdb table lists in-frame clones only, not all of them. The profile shows 4,500 or so clones, about 78% of them singletons.

The sequencing here drew on CD4+ T cells from blood, taken at baseline. This clonotype originated in a human donor with classical Hodgkin lymphoma. The chain uses TRBV19 and TRBJ1-5; D unresolved. CDR3 in amino acids: CASRGSQNQPQHF. The CDR3 nucleotides read TGTGCCAGTAGGGGAAGTCAGAATCAGCCCCAGCATTTT.